The 19 T cell receptor beta chains reported below all come from one sample, sequenced in a study of blood T cells in healthy people across ages. Then a second PCR, running roughly 7 to 11 cycles, was carried out with a sample-barcoded 5' primer and a J-beta primer mix. Each CDR3 protein is one row after TCRdb ran MiXCR on the 5' RACE reads. The sample lists around 690,000 distinct CDR3 sequences, roughly three fifths seen once, with roughly 34% in the top ten. Sequenced: blood. The receptors were gathered from a man aged 60 to 75 in good health.

As concerns this clonotype: Mismatch with germline at one junction end may stem from a read error. The chain is built from TRBV29-1 and TRBJ1-3; D might be TRBD1 (6 bases). The CDR3 has 12 residues. Germline loops: CDR1 SQVTM, CDR2 ANQGSEA. The CDR3 DNA sequence: TGCAGCGTCGGGACATCTGGAAACGCCATATATTTT. This gives the protein CSVGTSGNAIYF.

The rearrangement joins TRBV7-8 to TRBJ2-3; D is perhaps TRBD2 (7 bases). V was cut by 1 base and J by 4 bases, with 15 bases left in between. Germline-derived CDR1 and CDR2 are SGHVS and FQNEAQ. The CDR3 is 16 residues long. CDR3 DNA: TGTGCCAGCAGCTTAGGAGCGGGACAAGCGGCAGATACGCAGTATTTT. Its translation is CASSLGAGQAADTQYF.

The chain has TRBV29-1 and TRBJ1-5; 7 nucleotides match TRBD1. The J segment lost 5 bases and the V segment lost 4 bases, leaving 5 bases of the junction unmatched. The CDR3 covers 13 residues. Germline V gives CDR1 SQVTM, CDR2 ANQGSEA. The CDR3: CSVVGQADQPQHF. The CDR3 bases are TGCAGCGTTGTAGGACAGGCGGATCAGCCCCAGCATTTT.

This sequence joins TRBV5-1 and TRBJ2-2; possibly TRBD1 for D (5 bases). This CDR3 contains 15 residues. Per germline, CDR1 SGHRS and CDR2 YFSETQ. Between the trimmed V and J ends, which lost 0 bases and 7 bases, there was a span of 13 bases. The CDR3 loop is CASSLEGRLFGELFF. The CDR3 nucleotides read TGCGCCAGCAGCTTGGAGGGGCGGCTCTTCGGGGAGCTGTTTTTT.

This chain uses TRBV7-2 with TRBJ1-6, with D perhaps TRBD1 (5 bases). Trimming stripped 5 bases from V and 4 bases from J, with 12 bases between. CDR1 SGHTA and CDR2 FQGNSA come from the germline V gene. This CDR3 is built from 15 residues. CDR3 amino acids: CASSPRDPYNSPLHF. The DNA of the CDR3 is TGTGCCAGCAGCCCACGGGACCCATATAATTCACCCCTCCACTTT. Using reference TRBV7-2 and TRBJ1-6 for the parts outside the CDR3, the full variable domain is GAGVSQSPSNKVTEKGKDVELRCDPISGHTALYWYRQSLGQGLEFLIYFQGNSAPDKSGLPSDRFSAERTGGSVSTLTIQRTQQEDSAVYLCASSPRDPYNSPLHFGNGTRLTVT.

The rearrangement uses TRBV7-2 and TRBJ2-4; either TRBD1 or TRBD2 may supply D (5 bases each). Per germline, CDR1 SGHTA and CDR2 FQGNSA. The CDR3 consists of 12 residues. The germline V and J ends were trimmed by 5 bases and 7 bases, with 9 bases remaining between them. CDR3 sequence: CASSDRDNIQYF. Written as DNA, the CDR3 is TGTGCCAGCAGCGACCGGGACAACATTCAGTACTTC.

The sample holds a few counts of this clonotype. V is TRBV2 and J is TRBJ2-3, with a tentative D call TRBD1 (6 bases). CDR1 SNHLY and CDR2 FYNNEI come from the germline V gene. This CDR3 spans 14 amino acids. V lost 6 bases and J 0 bases, leaving 10 bases between the germline ends. The CDR3 coding sequence is TGTGCCAGCAGAGCGACAGGTAGCACAGATACGCAGTATTTT. The encoded protein is CASRATGSTDTQYF.

Comment on this clonotype: The junction departs from germline at one end; a sequencing error may be responsible. This chain uses TRBV2 with TRBJ2-5; no clear D gene. The CDR3 loop spans 14 amino acids. Germline V gene sequence: CDR1 SNHLY, CDR2 FYNNEI. The CDR3 region is CVSTSDGYQETQYF. CDR3 nucleotide sequence: TGTGTCAGCACTTCGGACGGATACCAAGAGACCCAGTACTTC.

The V call is TRBV2, the J call TRBJ2-3, with a weak D call TRBD2 (5 bases). Trimming left V 7 bases short and J 8 bases short, with 13 bases between. This CDR3 region has 12 residues. From germline, CDR1 is SNHLY and CDR2 FYNNEI. The CDR3 loop reads CASNLLEGTQYF. For the CDR3, the DNA is TGTGCCAGCAACCTACTAGAGGGTACGCAGTATTTT.

The chain uses TRBV10-3 and TRBJ1-2; the match to TRBD1 covers 7 bases. From germline, CDR1 is ENHRY and CDR2 SYGVKD. Trimming at V came to 4 bases and at J to 1 base, leaving 6 bases not matched to a gene. CDR3 length equals 15 residues. The CDR3 is CAISGQGDNNYGYTF. DNA of the CDR3: TGTGCCATCAGTGGTCAGGGGGATAATAACTATGGCTACACCTTC.

This clonotype was observed a few times. The J gene is TRBJ2-4, the V gene TRBV7-2, with D uncertain. Judging by the DNA end, TRBJ2-7 fits better; the J call may be wrong. The germline V gene encodes CDR1 SGHTA and CDR2 FQGNSA. This CDR3 contains 13 residues. CDR3 amino acids: CASSPAIRYEQYF. In DNA, the CDR3 is TGTGCCAGCAGCCCCGCGATACGATACGAGCAGTACTTC.

The chain employs TRBV12-3 or TRBV12-4 and TRBJ2-2; 13 bases map to TRBD2. This CDR3 spans 16 amino acids. V trimming: 6 bases; J trimming: 3 bases; junction bases outside the gene matches: 4. CDR3: CASRRTSGGDTGELFF. CDR3 coding DNA: TGTGCCAGCAGGCGGACTAGCGGGGGTGACACCGGGGAGCTGTTTTTT.

This chain uses TRBV7-2 with TRBJ2-3; D is ambiguous. The CDR3 totals 14 residues. The V end lost 2 bases, the J end lost 1 base, and 7 bases lay between the germline ends. Germline V CDR1 and CDR2: SGHTA, FQGNSA. CDR3 region: CASSLSFRTDTQYF. The CDR3 nucleotides read TGTGCCAGCAGCTTAAGCTTTCGCACAGATACGCAGTATTTT.

The chain carries TRBV11-2 and TRBJ2-1; 8 nucleotides match TRBD1. The V segment lost 5 bases and the J segment 7 bases; nucleotides outside the gene matches: 7. Germline values: CDR1 SGHAT, CDR2 FQNNGV. The CDR3 is made up of 14 amino acids. DNA of the CDR3: TGTGCCAGCAGCCCGTGGACAGGGTGGAATGAGCAGTTCTTC. This codes for CASSPWTGWNEQFF.

J is TRBJ1-6 and V is TRBV2; D might be TRBD1 (5 bases). Germline V CDR1 and CDR2: SNHLY, FYNNEI. With 8 bases removed from V and 2 bases from J, the gap between germline ends came to 16 bases. The CDR3 extends over 16 amino acids. CDR3 loop: CASGFGAGPYNSPLHF. Here the CDR3 DNA reads TGTGCCAGCGGATTTGGGGCAGGACCCTATAATTCACCCCTCCACTTT. Drawing the rest from reference TRBV2 and TRBJ1-6, the complete variable domain is EPEVTQTPSHQVTQMGQEVILRCVPISNHLYFYWYRQILGQKVEFLVSFYNNEISEKSEIFDDQFSVERPDGSNFTLKIRSTKLEDSAMYFCASGFGAGPYNSPLHFGNGTRLTVT.

The chain recombines TRBV7-2 with TRBJ1-2, with D tentatively TRBD1 (6 bases). Germline-derived CDR1 and CDR2 are SGHTA and FQGNSA. The CDR3 extends over 15 amino acids. Trimming left V 5 bases short and J 4 bases short, with 17 bases between. Here the CDR3 reads CASSERAGQFYGYTF. CDR3 sequence (DNA): TGTGCCAGCAGCGAGAGAGCTGGACAGTTCTATGGCTACACCTTC. Complete variable domain (other parts from reference TRBV7-2 and TRBJ1-2): GAGVSQSPSNKVTEKGKDVELRCDPISGHTALYWYRQSLGQGLEFLIYFQGNSAPDKSGLPSDRFSAERTGGSVSTLTIQRTQQEDSAVYLCASSERAGQFYGYTFGSGTRLTVV.

This clonotype was observed many times. The chain couples TRBV20-1 to TRBJ2-1, with 9 bases matching TRBD2. With 0 bases clipped from V and 8 bases from J, the junction kept 8 bases outside the gene matches. The CDR3 contains 15 residues. CDR1 is DFQATT, CDR2 SNEGSKA, per germline (reference sequence). Written as DNA, the CDR3 is TGCAGTGCTAGAGATTGGGTAGCGGGAGTCCATGAGCAGTTCTTC. Its translation: CSARDWVAGVHEQFF.

CDR3 amino acids: CSAGTETNYGYTF. The CDR3 nucleotides read TGCAGTGCTGGGACAGAGACTAACTATGGCTACACCTTC. J is TRBJ1-2 and V is TRBV20-1; 7 bases are a match to TRBD1. Germline CDR1 and CDR2: DFQATT and SNEGSKA (reference sequence). This CDR3 has 13 residues. V dropped 5 bases and J dropped 0; count of bases not matched to a gene: 3.

The chain carries TRBV29-1 and TRBJ2-3, with D uncertain. V was clipped by 5 bases and J by 1 base, with 10 bases between them. Germline CDR1 SQVTM, CDR2 ANQGSEA. The CDR3 is 13 amino acids. The CDR3 region has the DNA TGCAGCGTTACTCCCGACGGCACAGATACGCAGTATTTT. It specifies CSVTPDGTDTQYF.